What follows are 18 T cell receptor beta chains derived from one specimen sequenced in a study of blood T cell repertoires in COVID-19. The data were produced by immunoSEQ multiplex PCR, yet TCRdb's version contains in-frame clones alone and is incomplete. This repertoire shows about 270,000 clones, 86% found once; its top ten account for over 5.5%. Sequenced input: peripheral blood. These receptors came from an elderly woman with COVID-19, enrolled during active disease.

In its sample, this clone was seen a few times. The gene calls are TRBV7-9 and TRBJ2-2, with 7 bases matching TRBD2. This CDR3 region has 19 residues. Germline CDR1 SEHNR, CDR2 FQNEAQ (reference sequence). Trimming at V came to 5 bases and at J to 1 base, leaving 16 bases not matched to a gene. Here the CDR3 DNA reads TGTGCCAGCAGCCGCGGAACGGGAGCTAGCGGAAAGAACACCGGGGAGCTGTTTTTT. Its translation: CASSRGTGASGKNTGELFF.

The chain combines TRBV18 with TRBJ1-4; possibly TRBD1 for D (6 bases). Trimming took off 6 bases at V and 6 bases at J, with 14 bases between the two ends. The CDR3 extends over 14 amino acids. Looked up from germline, CDR1 is KGHSH and CDR2 is LQKENI. The DNA for the CDR3 is TGTGCCAGCTCGGCCGGGACAACAGATGAAAAACTGTTTTTT. This translates into CASSAGTTDEKLFF.

The CDR3 protein is CASRRTGYGYTF. CDR3 sequence (DNA): TGTGCCAGCAGGCGGACAGGGTATGGCTACACCTTC. This rearrangement joins TRBV6-5 to TRBJ1-2; 8 nucleotides align to TRBD1. Germline V gene data show CDR1 as MNHEY and CDR2 as SVGAGI. The CDR3 spans 12 residues. J lost 5 bases, V lost 6 bases, and 2 bases had no gene match.

This chain uses TRBV2 with TRBJ1-3; D unclear. This CDR3 is built from 12 residues. V gave up 6 bases and J gave up 3 bases, with 6 bases separating them. CDR1 and CDR2 (germline): SNHLY, FYNNEI. The CDR3 DNA sequence: TGTGCCAGCAGACAAAGTGGAAACACCATATATTTT. The encoded protein is CASRQSGNTIYF.

Only a few counts were recorded for this clone. The chain joins TRBV4-1 to TRBJ2-2; no reliable D call. Trimming pared 5 bases from V and 5 bases from J, leaving 9 bases between. Germline V gene data show CDR1 as MGHRA and CDR2 as YSYEKL. The CDR3 has 13 amino acids. DNA for the CDR3: TGCGCCAGCAGCGACTTTCAGACCGGGGAGCTGTTTTTT. Amino acids: CASSDFQTGELFF.

The chain recombines TRBV11-2 with TRBJ1-2; D unclear. The V gene lost 6 bases and the J gene lost 4 bases, with 15 bases spanning the gap. Germline V gives CDR1 SGHAT, CDR2 FQNNGV. The CDR3 is made up of 14 amino acids. CDR3 DNA: TGTGCCAGCAGACCTCGGTCCGTACCCTATGGCTACACCTTC. It codes for CASRPRSVPYGYTF.

The chain joins TRBV2 to TRBJ2-7, with D possibly TRBD1 on 6 matching bases. This CDR3 is 13 amino acids long. Trimming pared 5 bases from V and 1 base from J, leaving 9 bases between. Germline values: CDR1 SNHLY, CDR2 FYNNEI. Here the CDR3 DNA reads TGTGCCAGCAGTCCGCAGGGGTCCTACGAGCAGTACTTC. This translates into CASSPQGSYEQYF.

V usage is TRBV19 and J usage is TRBJ2-2, with 13 bases lining up with TRBD2. The J segment lost 4 bases and the V segment lost 6 bases, leaving 2 bases of the junction unmatched. The CDR3 covers 15 residues. Germline lookup yields CDR1 LNHDA and CDR2 SQIVND (reference sequence). CDR3 in amino acids: CASRLAGGPTGELFF. CDR3 DNA: TGTGCCAGTAGACTAGCGGGGGGGCCCACCGGGGAGCTGTTTTTT. The full variable domain, with the rest looked up from reference TRBV19 and TRBJ2-2, is DGGITQSPKYLFRKEGQNVTLSCEQNLNHDAMYWYRQDPGQGLRLIYYSQIVNDFQKGDIAEGYSVSREKKESFPLTVTSAQKNPTAFYLCASRLAGGPTGELFFGEGSRLTVL.

The rearrangement links TRBV7-9 to TRBJ2-7; D is ambiguous. V was cut by 2 bases and J by 3 bases, with 17 bases left in between. The CDR3 loop spans 16 amino acids. The germline gives CDR1 SEHNR, CDR2 FQNEAQ (reference sequence). The CDR3 loop is CASSLLALGSRYEQYV. The CDR3 region has the DNA TGTGCCAGCAGCTTATTAGCACTTGGCTCCCGCTACGAGCAGTACGTC.

The chain carries TRBV2 and TRBJ1-2; D not certain. The CDR3 length is 15 residues. The V end lost 6 bases, the J end lost 0 bases, and 14 bases lay between the germline ends. From germline, CDR1 is SNHLY and CDR2 FYNNEI. For the CDR3, the DNA is TGTGCCAGCAGCCTTTTACCCTACTCTAACTATGGCTACACCTTC. Its translation is CASSLLPYSNYGYTF. The complete variable domain, with remaining parts taken from reference TRBV2 and TRBJ1-2, reads EPEVTQTPSHQVTQMGQEVILRCVPISNHLYFYWYRQILGQKVEFLVSFYNNEISEKSEIFDDQFSVERPDGSNFTLKIRSTKLEDSAMYFCASSLLPYSNYGYTFGSGTRLTVV.

The gene calls are TRBV6-5 and TRBJ2-1, with D tentatively TRBD2 (7 bases). This CDR3 contains 15 residues. The germline gives CDR1 MNHEY, CDR2 SVGAGI. V gave up 6 bases and J gave up 4 bases, with 16 bases separating them. The CDR3 nucleotides read TGTGCCAGCAGGACCTCGGGGGGCCATTACAATGAGCAGTTCTTC. Its translation: CASRTSGGHYNEQFF.

The CDR3 here is CASSIGISGNTIYF. The CDR3 nucleotides read TGTGCCAGTAGTATCGGTATCTCTGGAAACACCATATATTTT. The V and J genes are TRBV19 and TRBJ1-3; unclear D gene. V was clipped by 3 bases and J by 0 bases, with 6 bases between them. The CDR3 is 14 residues long. CDR1 and CDR2 from the germline V gene are LNHDA and SQIVND (reference sequence).

J is TRBJ1-1 and V is TRBV3-1 (or the pseudogene TRBV3-2); weak D call: TRBD1 (5 bases). Germline CDR1 and CDR2: LGHDT and YNNKEL (reference sequence). This CDR3 is built from 11 residues. The V end lost 5 bases, the J end lost 11 bases, and 12 bases lay between the germline ends. This CDR3 is CASSNRDYAFF. The CDR3 bases are TGTGCCAGCAGCAACCGGGACTATGCTTTCTTT.

The V gene is TRBV11-2, the J gene TRBJ2-1; 7 bases agree with TRBD1. The CDR3 length is 16 residues. Germline-derived CDR1 and CDR2 are SGHAT and FQNNGV. J was trimmed by 4 bases and V by 2 bases; bases with no gene match: 8. The CDR3 bases are TGTGCCAGCAGCTTAAGGTCGGACAGGTTTTACAATGAGCAGTTCTTC. Translating it yields CASSLRSDRFYNEQFF.

This clone was seen only once. The J gene is TRBJ1-2, the V gene TRBV6-2 or TRBV6-3; no clear D gene. V was trimmed by 2 bases and J by 0 bases, leaving 10 bases between them. This CDR3 comprises 15 residues. CDR1 is MNHEY and CDR2 is SVGEGT in the germline V gene. DNA of the CDR3: TGTGCCAGCAGTTACAGGCAGGATTCTAACTATGGCTACACCTTC. It encodes CASSYRQDSNYGYTF.

The chain employs TRBV28 and TRBJ2-5; a possible D gene is TRBD2 (5 bases). This CDR3 region has 14 residues. Trimming left V 1 base short and J 1 base short, with 7 bases between. Germline-derived CDR1 and CDR2 are MDHEN and SYDVKM. DNA for the CDR3: TGTGCCAGCAGTTTATCGCTAGCCCAAGAGACCCAGTACTTC. It codes for CASSLSLAQETQYF.

V and J are TRBV5-4 and TRBJ1-1, with 9 bases matching TRBD1. The CDR3 extends over 13 amino acids. Germline values: CDR1 SGHNT, CDR2 YYREEE (reference sequence). Losses at the gene ends were 4 bases for V and 11 bases for J; bases not matched to a gene: 9. This CDR3 is CASSTTGGAGAFF. In DNA form, the CDR3 reads TGTGCCAGCAGCACTACAGGGGGCGCGGGCGCTTTCTTT.

The V call is TRBV5-1, the J call TRBJ2-1, with 9 bases lining up with TRBD2. V lost 2 bases and J lost 9; bases outside the gene matches: 9. The germline V gene has CDR1 SGHRS and CDR2 YFSETQ. This CDR3 comprises 15 residues. CDR3 loop: CASSFRPTSGGEQFF. The CDR3 bases are TGCGCCAGCAGCTTTCGCCCGACTAGCGGCGGTGAGCAGTTCTTC.